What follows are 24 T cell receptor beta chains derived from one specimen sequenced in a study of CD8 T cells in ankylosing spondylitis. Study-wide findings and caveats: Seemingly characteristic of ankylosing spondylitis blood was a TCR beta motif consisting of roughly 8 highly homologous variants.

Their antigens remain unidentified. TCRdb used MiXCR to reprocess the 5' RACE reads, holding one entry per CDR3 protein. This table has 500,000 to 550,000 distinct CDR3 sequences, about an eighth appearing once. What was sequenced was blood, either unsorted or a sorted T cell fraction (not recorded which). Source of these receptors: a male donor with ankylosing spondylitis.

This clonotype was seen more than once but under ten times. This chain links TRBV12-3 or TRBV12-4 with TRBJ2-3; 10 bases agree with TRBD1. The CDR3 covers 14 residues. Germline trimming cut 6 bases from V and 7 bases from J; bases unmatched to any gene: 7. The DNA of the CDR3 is TGTGCCAGCAGCGACAGGGGGCGCCGACATACGCAGTATTTT. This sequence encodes CASSDRGRRHTQYF.

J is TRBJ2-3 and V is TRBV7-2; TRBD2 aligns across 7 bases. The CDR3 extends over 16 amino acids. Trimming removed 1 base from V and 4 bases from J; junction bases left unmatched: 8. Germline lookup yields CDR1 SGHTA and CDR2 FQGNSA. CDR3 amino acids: CASSLELGGESDTQYF. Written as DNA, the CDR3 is TGTGCCAGCAGCTTAGAATTGGGAGGGGAGTCAGATACGCAGTATTTT.

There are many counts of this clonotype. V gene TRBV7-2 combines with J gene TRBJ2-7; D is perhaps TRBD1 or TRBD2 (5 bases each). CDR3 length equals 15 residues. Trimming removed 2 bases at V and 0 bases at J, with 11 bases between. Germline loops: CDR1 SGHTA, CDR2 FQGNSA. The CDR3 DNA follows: TGTGCCAGCAGCTTAAGGGACCTGAGCTCCTACGAGCAGTACTTC. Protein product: CASSLRDLSSYEQYF.

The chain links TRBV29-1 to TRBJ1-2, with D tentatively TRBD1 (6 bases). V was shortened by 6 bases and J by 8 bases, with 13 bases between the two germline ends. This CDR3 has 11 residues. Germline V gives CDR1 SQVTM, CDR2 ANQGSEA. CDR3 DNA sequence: TGCAGCGTCAAGGTCGGACAGGGCTACACCTTC. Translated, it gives CSVKVGQGYTF.

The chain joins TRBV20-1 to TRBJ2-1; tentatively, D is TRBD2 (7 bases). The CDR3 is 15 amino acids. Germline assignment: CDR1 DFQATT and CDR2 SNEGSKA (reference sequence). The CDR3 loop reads CSTGRGRRTYNEQFF. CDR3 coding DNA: TGCAGCACAGGGAGGGGCAGGAGGACCTACAATGAGCAGTTCTTC.

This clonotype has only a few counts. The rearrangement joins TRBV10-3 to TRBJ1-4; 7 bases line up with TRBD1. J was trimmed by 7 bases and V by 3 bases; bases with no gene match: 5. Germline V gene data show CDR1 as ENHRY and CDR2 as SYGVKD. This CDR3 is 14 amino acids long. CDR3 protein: CAISDQGDSEKLFF. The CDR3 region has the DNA TGTGCCATCAGTGATCAGGGGGATAGTGAAAAACTGTTTTTT.

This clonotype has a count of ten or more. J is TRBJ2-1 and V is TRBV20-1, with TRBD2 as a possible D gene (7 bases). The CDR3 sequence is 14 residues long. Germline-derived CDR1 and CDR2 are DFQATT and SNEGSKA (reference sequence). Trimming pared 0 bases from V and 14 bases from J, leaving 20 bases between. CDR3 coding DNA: TGCAGTGCTAGAGATGCCAGGGAGGGGACAAGGAAGTTCTTC. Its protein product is CSARDAREGTRKFF.

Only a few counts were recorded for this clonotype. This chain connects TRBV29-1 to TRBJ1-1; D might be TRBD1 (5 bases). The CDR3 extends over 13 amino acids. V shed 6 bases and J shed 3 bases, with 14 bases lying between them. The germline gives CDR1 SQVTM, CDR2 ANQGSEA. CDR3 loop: CSVHQGTDTEAFF. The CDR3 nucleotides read TGCAGCGTCCACCAGGGAACGGACACTGAAGCTTTCTTT.

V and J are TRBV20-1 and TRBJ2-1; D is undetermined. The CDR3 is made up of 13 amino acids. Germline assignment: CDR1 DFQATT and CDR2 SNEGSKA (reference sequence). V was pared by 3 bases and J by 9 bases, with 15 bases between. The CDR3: CSASLLLGFEQFF. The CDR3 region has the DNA TGCAGTGCTAGTCTACTACTGGGATTTGAGCAGTTCTTC.

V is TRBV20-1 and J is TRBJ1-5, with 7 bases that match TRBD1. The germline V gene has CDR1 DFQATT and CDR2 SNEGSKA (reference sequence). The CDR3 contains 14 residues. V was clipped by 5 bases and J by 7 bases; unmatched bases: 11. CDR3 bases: TGCAGTGCTCCAAGTAGGGGGCAGGGGCAGCCCCAGCATTTT. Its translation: CSAPSRGQGQPQHF.

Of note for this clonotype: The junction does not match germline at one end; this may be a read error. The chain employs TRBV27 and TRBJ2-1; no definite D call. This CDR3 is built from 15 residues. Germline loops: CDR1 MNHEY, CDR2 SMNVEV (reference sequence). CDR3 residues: CASSVSTPRWNEQFF. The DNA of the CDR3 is TGTGCCAGCAGTGTATCTACCCCCAGATGGAATGAGCAGTTCTTC.

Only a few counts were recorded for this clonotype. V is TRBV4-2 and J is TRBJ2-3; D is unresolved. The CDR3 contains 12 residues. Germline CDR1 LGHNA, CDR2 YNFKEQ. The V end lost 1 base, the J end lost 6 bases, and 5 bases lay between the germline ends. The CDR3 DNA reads TGTGCCAGCAGCCAAGCCCCGGATACGCAGTATTTT. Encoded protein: CASSQAPDTQYF.

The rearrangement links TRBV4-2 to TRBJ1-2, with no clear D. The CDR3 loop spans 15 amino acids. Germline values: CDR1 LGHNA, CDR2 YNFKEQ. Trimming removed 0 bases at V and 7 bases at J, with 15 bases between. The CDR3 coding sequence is TGTGCCAGCAGCCAAGATCAAGAGGGTTTTAGTGGCTACACCTTC. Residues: CASSQDQEGFSGYTF.

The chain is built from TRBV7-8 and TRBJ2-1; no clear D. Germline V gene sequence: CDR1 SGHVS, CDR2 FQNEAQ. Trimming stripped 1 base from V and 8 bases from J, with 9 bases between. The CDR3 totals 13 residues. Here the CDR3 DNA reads TGTGCCAGCAGCTTAGAGGTTCTTGATGAGCAGTTCTTC. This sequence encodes CASSLEVLDEQFF.

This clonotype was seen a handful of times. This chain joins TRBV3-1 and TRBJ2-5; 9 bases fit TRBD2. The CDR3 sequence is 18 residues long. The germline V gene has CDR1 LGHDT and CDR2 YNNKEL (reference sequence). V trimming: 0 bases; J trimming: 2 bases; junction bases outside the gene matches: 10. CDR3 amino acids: CASSQDLPLAGGQETQYF. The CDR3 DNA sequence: TGTGCCAGCAGCCAAGATCTCCCACTAGCGGGCGGTCAAGAGACCCAGTACTTC.

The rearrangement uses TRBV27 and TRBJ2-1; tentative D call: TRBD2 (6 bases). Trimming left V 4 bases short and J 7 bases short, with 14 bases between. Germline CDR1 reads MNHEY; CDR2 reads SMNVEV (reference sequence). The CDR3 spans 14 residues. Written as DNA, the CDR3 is TGTGCCAGCAGTTCAACTTGGGACTCTAATGAGCAGTTCTTC. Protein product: CASSSTWDSNEQFF.

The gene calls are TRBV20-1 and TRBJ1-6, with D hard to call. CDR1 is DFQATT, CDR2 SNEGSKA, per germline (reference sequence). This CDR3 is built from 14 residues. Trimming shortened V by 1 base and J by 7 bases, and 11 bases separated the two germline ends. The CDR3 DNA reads TGCAGTGCTAGAGGGCAGTTCTCGAATTCACCCCTCCACTTT. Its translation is CSARGQFSNSPLHF.

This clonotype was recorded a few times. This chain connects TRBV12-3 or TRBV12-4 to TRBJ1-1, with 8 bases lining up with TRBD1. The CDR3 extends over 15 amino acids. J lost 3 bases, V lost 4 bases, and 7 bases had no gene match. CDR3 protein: CASSSSGGGHTEAFF. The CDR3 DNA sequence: TGTGCCAGCAGTTCGTCAGGGGGCGGTCACACTGAAGCTTTCTTT.

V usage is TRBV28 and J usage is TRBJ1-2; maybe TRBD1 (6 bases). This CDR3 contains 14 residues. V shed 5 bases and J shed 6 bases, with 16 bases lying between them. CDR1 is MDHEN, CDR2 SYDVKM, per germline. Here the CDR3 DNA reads TGTGCCAGCAGTCGTGCGGGGGCGGTTGATGGCTACACCTTC. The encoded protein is CASSRAGAVDGYTF.

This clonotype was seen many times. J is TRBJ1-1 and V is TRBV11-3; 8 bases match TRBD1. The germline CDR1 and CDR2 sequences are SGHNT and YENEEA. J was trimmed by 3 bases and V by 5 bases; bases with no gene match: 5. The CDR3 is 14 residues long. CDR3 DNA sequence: TGTGCCAGCAGCGGCGGGACAGGTTACACTGAAGCTTTCTTT. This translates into CASSGGTGYTEAFF.

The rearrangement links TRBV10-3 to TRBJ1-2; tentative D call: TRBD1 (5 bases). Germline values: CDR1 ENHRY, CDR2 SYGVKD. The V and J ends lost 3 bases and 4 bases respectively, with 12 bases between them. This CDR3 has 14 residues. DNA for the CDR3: TGTGCCATCAGTGACAGGGAGGGGCTCTATGGCTACACCTTC. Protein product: CAISDREGLYGYTF.

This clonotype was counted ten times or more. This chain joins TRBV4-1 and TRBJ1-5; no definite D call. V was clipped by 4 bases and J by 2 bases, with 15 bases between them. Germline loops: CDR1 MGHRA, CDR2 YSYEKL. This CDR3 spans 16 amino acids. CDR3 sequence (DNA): TGCGCCAGCAGCCCCCCCTGGGCGCGGGGCAATCAGCCCCAGCATTTT. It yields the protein CASSPPWARGNQPQHF.

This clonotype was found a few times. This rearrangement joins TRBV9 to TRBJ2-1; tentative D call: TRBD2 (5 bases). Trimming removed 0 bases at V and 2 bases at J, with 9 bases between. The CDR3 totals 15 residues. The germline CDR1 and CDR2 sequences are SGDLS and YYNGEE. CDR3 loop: CASSVVSGTYNEQFF. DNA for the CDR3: TGTGCCAGCAGCGTAGTCTCGGGAACCTACAATGAGCAGTTCTTC.

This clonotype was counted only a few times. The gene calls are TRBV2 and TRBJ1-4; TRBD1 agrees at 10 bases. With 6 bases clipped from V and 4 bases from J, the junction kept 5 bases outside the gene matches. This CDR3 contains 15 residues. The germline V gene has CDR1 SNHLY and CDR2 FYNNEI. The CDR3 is CASRRQGANNEKLFF. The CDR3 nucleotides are TGTGCCAGCAGGCGACAGGGGGCTAATAATGAAAAACTGTTTTTT.